This T cell receptor beta chain stems from a study of T cells in Graves' hyperthyroidism and ophthalmopathy (dated by TCRdb to the late 2010s). About the full investigation: Peripheral blood samples were taken at initial diagnosis, before any treatment was given. To identify distinguishing TCR V-J signatures, a discovery cohort of roughly 100 patients was used, comprising 40 to 45 with Graves' ophthalmopathy and 57 with stable Graves' hyperthyroidism. TCR Vbeta CDR3 sequencing of 135 peripheral blood samples (approximately 44 ophthalmopathy, about 80 hyperthyroidism and about 17 progressor patients) is reported in the paper. Whether ophthalmopathy could be predicted prospectively was tested in an independent validation cohort made up of under 20 hyperthyroidism patients plus 17 patients who later progressed to ophthalmopathy. After blood sampling, hyperthyroidism patients were treated with methimazole at a starting dose of 30 mg daily, and ophthalmopathy patients were treated with high-dose intravenous methylprednisolone. The approximately 100 discovery patients were divided at random into training and test sets in a 7:3 ratio. In roughly six Graves' hyperthyroidism patients, the study also compared T-cell repertoires from thyroid tissue with T-cell repertoires from blood. Study-wide findings and limitations: No statistical method was used to fix the sample size in advance, and group allocation was not hidden from the investigators. In cross-validation, a model built on a 13 V-J signature told ophthalmopathy apart from stable hyperthyroidism with under 90% sensitivity and roughly 83% specificity, and in testing the same model reached 80%/75%. Most expanded thyroid clonotypes (frequency above 0.001) were also detected in blood, a finding suggesting that blood repertoires may reflect thyroid immune responses. In validation, progression to ophthalmopathy was predicted by the model with approximately 67% sensitivity and 72% to 85% specificity, a median of around 5.9 months before onset.

The TCR beta CDR3 regions were amplified from RNA transcripts. The TCR CDR3 was subjected to a first round of RT-PCR using the HTBI primer set and the Qiagen OneStep RT-PCR kit. A second multiplex PCR round built the libraries, followed by size selection and purification. Sequencing of the libraries was done on an Illumina HiSeq2000 using paired-end 100 bp reads. In the authors' own workflow: SOAPnuke was used to process the raw data, with reads discarded if the reads contained adapters or uncalled bases, had a mean Phred below 15, or lacked an exact constant-primer or identifier match. COPE v1.2.5 was used to merge high-quality paired reads, and clonotypes were defined as unique nucleotide sequences. Clonotypes were aligned to IMGT TRBV, TRBD and TRBJ reference segments using MiTCR v1.1. The analysis was restricted to V-J combinations with a frequency above 0.0001, which together covered around 99% of the repertoires. The TCS score was defined as the ratio of F50 (clonal expansion) to E x V (chaos), calculated using BLOSUM62-based TCRdist between CDR3 peptides within each V-J. Welch's t-statistics and random forest reduced some 510 V-J features to 13, which were used in a naive Bayes classifier (R e1071). The public sequencing data were trimmed at Q25 with fastp and processed into clonotypes with MiXCR by TCRdb, which kept only in-frame beta chains. Under each unique CDR3 protein, matching rows form one entry showing the most common genes and DNA. The V and J calls were determined by TCRdb, not by the authors. The sample table records under 400,000 distinct CDR3 sequences; approximately 14% of these occur just once. Of the sample, approximately 10% falls within the top ten clones.

A patient counted as having stable Graves' hyperthyroidism if no progression to ophthalmopathy occurred over 18 months of follow-up. Hyperthyroidism patients were aged 18 to 65 years and newly diagnosed, with disease duration of less than 2 months. Any patient with an uncontrolled infection, another autoimmune disease, pregnancy or lactation was excluded. Diagnoses were established on the basis of clinical symptoms, serum thyroxine and TRAb, thyroid ultrasound, and orbital computed tomography. Ficoll-Paque density gradient centrifugation was used to isolate PBMCs from 8 to 10 ml of fresh peripheral blood. Trizol reagent was used to extract total RNA, and RNA quality was then checked on an Agilent 2100 Bioanalyzer. Taken from the germline V gene (reference sequence), the CDR1 and CDR2 loops are SEHNR and FQNEAQ. There are 13 amino acids in the CDR3, from cysteine to phenylalanine inclusive. CDR3 DNA is the only sequence kept; it has 39 bases, read in frame from the first base. At the junction V is shortened by 2 bases and J by 6 bases, with 8 bases in between.

This clonotype was picked up many times. Its antigen is unknown. Per-base qualities were not stored, and no clone one base away is much larger. The specimen was blood. The receptor chain draws on TRBV7-9 and TRBJ2-1; the D gene is not confidently resolved. This clonotype was sampled from an older woman with Graves' hyperthyroidism. The nucleotide sequence reads TGTGCCAGCAGCTTAATTCGGATCAATGAGCAGTTCTTC. Translated, it reads CASSLIRINEQFF.